The clone carrying this TCR beta chain was found many times. This sample stems from a study of T cells in Graves' hyperthyroidism and ophthalmopathy. Together with thyroid ultrasound, orbital computed tomography, serum thyroxine and TRAb, clinical symptoms were used for diagnoses. With 2 bases removed from V and 5 bases from J, the gap between germline ends came to 13 bases. The CDR3 spans 14 residues. The germline V gene encodes CDR1 SGHDT and CDR2 YYEEEE. Amplification targeted TCR beta CDR3 regions from RNA transcripts. Researchers ran a first-round RT-PCR on the TCR CDR3 using the HTBI primer set. TCRdb analysed the multiplex PCR reads with MiXCR anew, one entry per CDR3 protein. The sample comprises under 350,000 distinct CDR3 sequences, about a sixth of which are singletons, and just over 55% rests with the top ten.

The sequenced sample was blood. The sequence was obtained from a woman aged 55 to 70 with Graves' ophthalmopathy. The V and J genes are TRBV5-6 and TRBJ2-5, with a possible D match to TRBD1 (6 bases). The DNA for the CDR3 is TGTGCCAGCAGCTTTAACAGGGACGGCGAGACCCAGTACTTC. Translated, it gives CASSFNRDGETQYF.